Listed here is a single T cell receptor (beta chain). These data belong to a study of blood T cell repertoires in COVID-19. Study background: From the United States, Italy and Spain came samples of acute and convalescent COVID-19. From T cells, B-cell-depleted T cells, or PBMCs came the material, which was cDNA or gDNA.

In the original workflow: It was from reference gene primer amplification that nucleated cell counts were estimated. Clones were read by immunoSEQ multiplex PCR, and TCRdb kept only the in-frame ones, dropping some. V and J calls and clone size follow that table, whereas D and trimming were derived from the DNA. The repertoire consists of 280,000 or so clones, with 86% occurring once and the leading ten covering about 2.2%. Trimming stripped 5 bases from V and 5 bases from J, with 19 bases between. The CDR3 length is 15 residues. The germline CDR1 and CDR2 sequences are SGHTA and FQGTGA. Sequencing input: peripheral blood. This receptor was taken from a woman in her twenties or thirties who had recovered from COVID-19. The chain recombines TRBV7-3 with TRBJ2-7; D gene uncertain. DNA for the CDR3: TGTGCCAGCAGCCTGTTTGGCGGAGCTTTGAACGAGCAGTACTTC. Amino acids: CASSLFGGALNEQYF.